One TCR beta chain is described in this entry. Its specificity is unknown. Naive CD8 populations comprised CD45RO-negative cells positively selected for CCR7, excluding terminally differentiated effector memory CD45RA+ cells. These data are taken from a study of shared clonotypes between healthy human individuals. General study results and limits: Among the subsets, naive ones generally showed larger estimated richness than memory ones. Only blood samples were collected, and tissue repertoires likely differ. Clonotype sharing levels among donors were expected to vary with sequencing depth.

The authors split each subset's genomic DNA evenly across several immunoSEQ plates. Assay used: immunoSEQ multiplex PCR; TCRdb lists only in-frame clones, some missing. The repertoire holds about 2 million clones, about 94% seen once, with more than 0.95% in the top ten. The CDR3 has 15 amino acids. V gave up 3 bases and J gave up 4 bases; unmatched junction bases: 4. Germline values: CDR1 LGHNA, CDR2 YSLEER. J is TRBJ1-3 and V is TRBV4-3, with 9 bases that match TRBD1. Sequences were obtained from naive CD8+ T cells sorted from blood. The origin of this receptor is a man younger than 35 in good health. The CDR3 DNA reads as TGCGCCAGCAGCCAGGGACAGGGAACGGGAAACACCATATATTTT. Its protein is CASSQGQGTGNTIYF.